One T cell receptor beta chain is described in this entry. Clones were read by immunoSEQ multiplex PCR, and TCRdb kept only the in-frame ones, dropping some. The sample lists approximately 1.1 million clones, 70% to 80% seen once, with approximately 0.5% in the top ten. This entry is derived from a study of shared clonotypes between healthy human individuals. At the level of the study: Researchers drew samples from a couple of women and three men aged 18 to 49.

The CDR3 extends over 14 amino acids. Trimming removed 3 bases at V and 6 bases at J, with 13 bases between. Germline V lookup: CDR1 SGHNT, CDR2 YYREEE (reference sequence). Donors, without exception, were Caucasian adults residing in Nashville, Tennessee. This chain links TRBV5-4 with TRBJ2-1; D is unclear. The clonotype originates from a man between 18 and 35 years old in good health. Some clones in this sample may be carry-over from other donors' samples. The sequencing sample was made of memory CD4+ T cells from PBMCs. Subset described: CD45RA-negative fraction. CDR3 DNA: TGTGCCAGCAGCTCCCCTCTCGGGCGCAATGAGCAGTTCTTC. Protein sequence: CASSSPLGRNEQFF.